The TCR beta chain under discussion was sequenced for a study of cytomegalovirus exposure and HLA in healthy donors. Study details: Early released data comprised about 84 million unique TCRs from HLA-typed donors. Clustering assigned about four fifths of the approximately 400 genotyped donors to the Caucasian-associated ancestry cluster. Whole-study results and caveats: For most TCR sequences rarity was the rule, although some public TCRs occurred in many donors.

The germline CDR1 and CDR2 sequences are SQVTM and ANQGSEA. V was shortened by 5 bases and J by 7 bases, with 21 bases between the two germline ends. The CDR3 runs to 15 residues. Concerning this clone: Antigen: not known.

PCR used 60 Vbeta primers and 13 Jbeta primers. Per the original data handling: A later analysis counted 80 million or so unique TCR beta chains, some 12 million shared. This table comes from immunoSEQ multiplex PCR, and its TCRdb copy is limited to in-frame clones, with some not included. The D gene and trimming were derived from the DNA, and the V and J assignments and clone size from that table. The repertoire includes 150,000 or so clones, 60% to 80% of them detected once, and almost 6.5% sits in the top ten. The chain employs TRBV29-1 and TRBJ2-1, with D possibly being TRBD2 (5 bases). This clonotype originated in a man aged 40-50 years in good health and CMV-seropositive. The material sequenced was PBMCs. This chain's CDR3 is CSVRSAVQVLNEQFF. For the CDR3, the DNA is TGCAGCGTTCGGTCAGCGGTCCAGGTCTTAAATGAGCAGTTCTTC.